The 13 T cell receptor beta chains reported below all come from one sample, sequenced in a study of cytomegalovirus exposure and HLA in healthy donors. 13 Jbeta primers and 60 Vbeta primers were used for the PCR. Sequencing was performed with immunoSEQ multiplex PCR; in TCRdb, only in-frame clones are kept and a portion is missing. The table records roughly 98,000 clones, approximately 74% of them present only once. Sequenced sample: PBMCs. The source of these receptors is a female donor in good health and CMV-seropositive.

The rearrangement joins TRBV28 to TRBJ1-4, with 9 bases that match TRBD1. With 6 bases clipped from V and 7 bases from J, the junction kept 6 bases outside the gene matches. The CDR3 extends over 14 amino acids. The germline CDR1 and CDR2 sequences are MDHEN and SYDVKM. DNA for the CDR3: TGTGCCAGCAGACAACAGGGGGCGGTTGAAAAACTGTTTTTT. Its translation is CASRQQGAVEKLFF.

This clone occurred once. The CDR3 is CAIQTSGVHTDTQYF. CDR3 DNA sequence: TGTGCCATCCAGACTAGCGGGGTGCACACAGATACGCAGTATTTT. The chain carries TRBV2 and TRBJ2-3; 11 bases match TRBD2. CDR3 length equals 15 residues. CDR1 and CDR2 (germline): SNHLY, FYNNEI. V shed 10 bases, J shed 2 bases, and the junction held 8 bases outside the gene matches.

This sequence joins TRBV6-5 and TRBJ1-5; D is possibly TRBD1 (5 bases). This CDR3 is 12 amino acids long. CDR1 and CDR2 from the germline V gene are MNHEY and SVGAGI. The V gene lost 6 bases and the J gene lost 8 bases, with 11 bases spanning the gap. This chain's CDR3 is CASRRGSEPQHF. CDR3 DNA: TGTGCCAGCAGACGGGGGAGCGAGCCCCAGCATTTT.

The chain has TRBV11-2 and TRBJ1-1, with D possibly TRBD1 on 6 matching bases. The CDR3 runs 13 residues. Trimming pared 5 bases from V and 4 bases from J, leaving 11 bases between. Per the germline V gene, CDR1 is SGHAT and CDR2 is FQNNGV. The CDR3 protein is CASSIDRRTEAFF. DNA of the CDR3: TGTGCCAGCAGCATCGACAGGCGCACTGAAGCTTTCTTT.

This clone appeared a single time. The chain employs TRBV30 and TRBJ1-3; 8 nucleotides agree with TRBD1. Germline V gene data show CDR1 as GTSNPN and CDR2 as SVGIG (reference sequence). J gave up 8 bases and V 2 bases, and 5 bases lay outside the gene matches. The CDR3 contains 13 residues. CDR3 DNA: TGTGCCTGGAGTAGGGGACAGGCATACACCATATATTTT. It encodes CAWSRGQAYTIYF.

The rearrangement joins TRBV7-8 to TRBJ2-7, with D possibly TRBD2 on 6 matching bases. Looked up from germline, CDR1 is SGHVS and CDR2 is FQNEAQ. Trimming cost V 1 base and J 2 bases, with 15 bases left between them. The CDR3 is made up of 16 amino acids. The CDR3 coding sequence is TGTGCCAGCAGCTTAGTCGGGAGCTTAACGACCTACGAGCAGTACTTC. The encoded protein is CASSLVGSLTTYEQYF.

The chain carries TRBV28 and TRBJ2-7; possibly TRBD1 for D (6 bases). The CDR3 extends over 13 amino acids. Germline V gene lookup returns CDR1 MDHEN and CDR2 SYDVKM. CDR3 region: CATADRISYEQYF. The CDR3 DNA is TGTGCGACCGCGGACAGAATTTCCTACGAGCAGTACTTC. Looking up the rest from reference TRBV28 and TRBJ2-7 gives the full variable domain: DVKVTQSSRYLVKRTGEKVFLECVQDMDHENMFWYRQDPGLGLRLIYFSYDVKMKEKGDIPEGYSVSREKKERFSLILESASTNQTSMYLCATADRISYEQYFGPGTRLTVT.

The chain links TRBV29-1 to TRBJ2-7, with TRBD1 matching 7 bases. The ends lost 3 bases at V and 5 bases at J; junction bases unmatched: 7. This CDR3 comprises 13 residues. The V gene's germline CDR1 is SQVTM and CDR2 ANQGSEA. The DNA of the CDR3 is TGCAGCGTTGATGGCACAGGGGTCCACGAGCAGTACTTC. Its translation is CSVDGTGVHEQYF.

This chain uses TRBV6-5 with TRBJ2-7; no clear D gene. V gave up 8 bases and J gave up 3 bases, with 11 bases separating them. The CDR3 covers 12 residues. CDR1 is MNHEY, CDR2 SVGAGI, per germline. CDR3 bases: TGTGCCAGCGCCCCTAGTAACTACGAGCAGTACTTC. Translated: CASAPSNYEQYF.

The chain recombines TRBV4-2 with TRBJ2-7; TRBD2 matches at 8 bases. Germline V CDR1 and CDR2: LGHNA, YNFKEQ. Unmatched junction bases numbered 3, after V lost 1 base and J lost 1 base. This CDR3 spans 15 amino acids. DNA of the CDR3: TGTGCCAGCAGCCAAGGAGTAGCGGGGTCCTACGAGCAGTACTTC. This encodes CASSQGVAGSYEQYF.

The chain joins TRBV5-1 to TRBJ2-7, with D perhaps matching TRBD1 (5 bases). The germline V and J ends were trimmed by 1 base and 2 bases, with 10 bases remaining between them. Germline lookup yields CDR1 SGHRS and CDR2 YFSETQ. This CDR3 has 14 amino acids. In nucleotides, the CDR3 is TGCGCCAGCAGCTTGTCAGGGATGCCCTACGAGCAGTACTTC. This codes for CASSLSGMPYEQYF. The entire variable domain, with the rest obtained from reference TRBV5-1 and TRBJ2-7, is as follows: KAGVTQTPRYLIKTRGQQVTLSCSPISGHRSVSWYQQTPGQGLQFLFEYFSETQRNKGNFPGRFSGRQFSNSRSEMNVSTLELGDSALYLCASSLSGMPYEQYFGPGTRLTVT.

This clone appeared a few times. The chain links TRBV20-1 to TRBJ2-7; D is ambiguous. Germline assignment: CDR1 DFQATT and CDR2 SNEGSKA (reference sequence). The ends were cut back, 3 bases at V and 3 bases at J, with 6 bases in the middle. The CDR3 has 11 amino acids. The chain's CDR3 is CSASEHYEQYF. The CDR3 bases are TGCAGTGCTAGCGAGCACTACGAGCAGTACTTC.

A single count supports this clone. The chain links TRBV29-1 to TRBJ1-1; D remains ambiguous. The CDR3 runs 12 residues. The germline V gene encodes CDR1 SQVTM and CDR2 ANQGSEA. V was clipped by 3 bases and J by 11 bases, with 16 bases between them. The CDR3 region has the DNA TGCAGCGTTGATTCGCTCGGGGAGGAGGCTTTCTTT. Translating gives CSVDSLGEEAFF.